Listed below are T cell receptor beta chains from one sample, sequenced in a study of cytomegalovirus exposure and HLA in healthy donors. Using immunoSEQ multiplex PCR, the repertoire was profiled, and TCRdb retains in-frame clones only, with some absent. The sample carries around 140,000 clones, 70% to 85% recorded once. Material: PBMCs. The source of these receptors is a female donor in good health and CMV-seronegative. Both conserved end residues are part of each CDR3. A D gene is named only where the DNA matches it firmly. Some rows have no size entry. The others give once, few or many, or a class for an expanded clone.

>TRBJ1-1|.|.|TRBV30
TGTGCCTGGAGTATGAGTATGAACACTGAAGCTTTCTTT
CAWSMSMNTEAFF
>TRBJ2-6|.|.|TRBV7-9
TGTTCCAGCAGCCCCCCACAAGGACTCTCTGGGGCCAACGTCCTGACTTTC
CSSSPPQGLSGANVLTF
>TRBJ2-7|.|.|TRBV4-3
TGCGCCAGCAGCCAAGATCAGGGGTACGAGCAGTACTTC
CASSQDQGYEQYF
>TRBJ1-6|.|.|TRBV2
TGTGCCAGCAGTGCGGGGCGGGGGAATTCACCCCTCCACTTT
CASSAGRGNSPLHF
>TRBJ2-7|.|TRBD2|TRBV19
TGTGCCAGTAGTATAGTCCTAGCGGGAGAGATCACCTACGAGCAGTACTTC
CASSIVLAGEITYEQYF
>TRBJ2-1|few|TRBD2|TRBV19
TGTGCCAGTACCCGGGAGGGTTCCAATGAGCAGTTCTTC
CASTREGSNEQFF
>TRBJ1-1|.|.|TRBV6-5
TGTGCCAGCACCACCGAGGGCGGTACCACTGAAGCTTTCTTT
CASTTEGGTTEAFF
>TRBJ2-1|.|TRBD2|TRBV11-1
TGTGCCAGCAGCCAAGGACTAGCGGGAGGTAATGAGCAGTTCTTC
CASSQGLAGGNEQFF
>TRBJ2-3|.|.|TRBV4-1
TGCGCCAGCAGCCTGCCGAGCGGGAGCACAGATACGCAGTATTTT
CASSLPSGSTDTQYF
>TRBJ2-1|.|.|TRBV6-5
TGTGCCAGCAGTTACTCGCCAGGACTACTGGGCAATGAGCAGTTCTTC
CASSYSPGLLGNEQFF
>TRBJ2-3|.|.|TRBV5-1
TGCGCCAGCAGCGTCTCTAGCACAGATACGCAGTATTTT
CASSVSSTDTQYF
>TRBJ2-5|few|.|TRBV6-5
TGTGCCAGCAGTTACTCGCACAGGGATGGAGAGACCCAGTACTTC
CASSYSHRDGETQYF
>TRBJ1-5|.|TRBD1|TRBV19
TGTGCCAGTAGTATTGGAGGGACAGGGGGAGCGTGGCAGCCCCAGCATTTT
CASSIGGTGGAWQPQHF
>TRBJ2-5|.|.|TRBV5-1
TGCGCCAGCAGCTTAGGTTTGCGGGATCAAGAGACCCAGTACTTC
CASSLGLRDQETQYF
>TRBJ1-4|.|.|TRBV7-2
TGTGCCAGCAGCTTCGCGGACAGCGAAAAACTGTTTTTT
CASSFADSEKLFF
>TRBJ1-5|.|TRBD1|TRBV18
TGTGCCAGCTCACGGGACAGGAATCAGCCCCAGCATTTT
CASSRDRNQPQHF
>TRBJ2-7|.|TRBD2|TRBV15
TGTGCCACCAGCAGAGATCCCGGCGGGAGGGCTACCTACGAGCAGTACTTC
CATSRDPGGRATYEQYF
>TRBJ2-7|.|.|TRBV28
TGTGCCAGCAGTTTAGAGGGGGTTGAGCAGTACTTC
CASSLEGVEQYF
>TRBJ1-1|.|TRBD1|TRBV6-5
TGTGCCACCCACAGGGGCGTTCTGAACACTGAAGCTTTCTTT
CATHRGVLNTEAFF
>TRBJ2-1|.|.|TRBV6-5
TGTGCCAGCAGTTCTCCGGGTTACAATGAGCAGTTCTTC
CASSSPGYNEQFF
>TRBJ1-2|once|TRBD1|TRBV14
TGTGCCAGCAGCCAAGGACAGGGGTATGGCTACACCTTC
CASSQGQGYGYTF
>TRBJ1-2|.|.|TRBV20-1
TGCAGTGCTTACCTCCAGTATGGCTACACCTTC
CSAYLQYGYTF
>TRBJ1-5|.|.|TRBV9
TGTGCCAGCAGCGTCTCCGACGGTAGCGGTGCGCCCCAGCATTTT
CASSVSDGSGAPQHF
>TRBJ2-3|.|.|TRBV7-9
TGTGCCAGCAGCTCCCAAATCACAGATACGCAGTATTTT
CASSSQITDTQYF
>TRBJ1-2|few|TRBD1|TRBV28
TGTGCCAGCAGTACCGGACAGGGAGTCTATGGCTACACCTTC
CASSTGQGVYGYTF
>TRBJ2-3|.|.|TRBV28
TGTGCCAGCAGTACTACGGTGGTTGACACAGATACGCAGTATTTT
CASSTTVVDTDTQYF
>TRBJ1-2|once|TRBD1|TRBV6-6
TGTGCCAGCAGTGCGTCAGGGGGACGCTATGGCTACACCTTC
CASSASGGRYGYTF
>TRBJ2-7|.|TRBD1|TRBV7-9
TGTGCCAGCAGCTTAGGACAGGGGCCCCGGATCGGGTACGAGCAGTACTTC
CASSLGQGPRIGYEQYF
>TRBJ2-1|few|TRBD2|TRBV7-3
TGTGCCAGCAGCGTCGGTTCTAGCGGGAGTGAGCAGTTCTTC
CASSVGSSGSEQFF
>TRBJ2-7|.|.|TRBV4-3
TGCGCCAGCAGCCAAGGACGGTACTACGAGCAGTACTTC
CASSQGRYYEQYF
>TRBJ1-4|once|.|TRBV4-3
TGCGCCAGCAGCCAAGATGGGACTAAAGGGGATGAAAAACTGTTTTTT
CASSQDGTKGDEKLFF
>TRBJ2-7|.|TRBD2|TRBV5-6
TGTGCCAGCAGCACACTACTAGCGGGAGGGGACCGTTACGAGCAGTACTTC
CASSTLLAGGDRYEQYF
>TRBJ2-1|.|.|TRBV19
TGTGCCAGTAGTATAGCCGGGAGTGGCTATGAGCAGTTCTTC
CASSIAGSGYEQFF
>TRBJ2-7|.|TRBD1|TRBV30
TGTGCCTGGAGTGGCCACCGGGACAGGGGACACGAGCAGTACTTC
CAWSGHRDRGHEQYF
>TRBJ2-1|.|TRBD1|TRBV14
TGTGCCAGCAGCCAAGAGAGACGGGACAGGCAGTTCTTC
CASSQERRDRQFF
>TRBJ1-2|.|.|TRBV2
TGTGCCAGCAGTGAAGATCCGGTCAACTATGGCTACACCTTC
CASSEDPVNYGYTF
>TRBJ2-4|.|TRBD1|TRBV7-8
TGTGCCAGCAGCTTTAATAGAATCGGACAGGGCAAAAACATTCAGTACTTC
CASSFNRIGQGKNIQYF
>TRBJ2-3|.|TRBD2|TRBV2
TGTGCCAGCTTAGCGGGAGGGCCGGGAGATACGCAGTATTTT
CASLAGGPGDTQYF
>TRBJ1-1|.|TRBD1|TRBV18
TGTGCCAGCTCACTTTCAACAGGGGGCTCGGGGACTGAAGCTTTCTTT
CASSLSTGGSGTEAFF
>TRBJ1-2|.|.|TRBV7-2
TGTGCCAGCAGCCTCAACTATGGCTACACCTTC
CASSLNYGYTF
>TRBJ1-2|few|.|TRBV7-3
TGTGCCAGCAGCCCCGCGGTAAACTATGGCTACACCTTC
CASSPAVNYGYTF
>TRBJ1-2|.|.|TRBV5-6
TGTGCCAGCAGCCGAGTGGCGGTTTATGGCTACACCTTC
CASSRVAVYGYTF
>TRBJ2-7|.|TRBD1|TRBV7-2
TGTGCCAGCAGCCCACCCGGGACAGGGGCCTACGAGCAGTACTTC
CASSPPGTGAYEQYF
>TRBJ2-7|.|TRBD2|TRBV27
TGTGCCACGAGCCGGACTAGCGGGACCTACGAGCAGTACTTC
CATSRTSGTYEQYF